This record covers a single T cell receptor beta chain. Its specificity is unknown. This entry belongs to a study of T-cell memory formation after mild COVID-19. Study-wide context: Most TCR clusters belonged to a single donor. Study findings and constraints: Cross-reactive memory apparently joined, as some responding clones appeared in pre-infection memory. Mainly in CM and EM were contracting CD4+ clones; CD8+ were in EMRA.

A 5'RACE reaction primed in the constant segment made cDNA libraries of TCR alpha and TCR beta, and these carried sample barcodes and UMIs. MiXCR, applied by TCRdb to the 5' RACE reads, yields one record per CDR3 protein. The repertoire holds about 210,000 distinct CDR3 sequences, with 27% as singletons. This CDR3 has 14 residues. Germline V CDR1 and CDR2: SQVTM, ANQGSEA. Trimming stripped 4 bases from V and 0 bases from J, with 11 bases between. This TCR came from an adult woman who had mild COVID-19 (a few samples of this study predate the infection). Cell type and time point are not known. This chain uses TRBV29-1 with TRBJ2-3, with D hard to call. The specimen was PBMCs or a T cell subset sorted from them (not recorded which). The chain's CDR3 is CSVGGRPSTDTQYF. The DNA of the CDR3 is TGCAGCGTTGGCGGCCGCCCTAGCACAGATACGCAGTATTTT.